What follows are 14 T cell receptor beta chains derived from one specimen sequenced in a study of cytomegalovirus exposure and HLA in healthy donors. The PCR had 60 Vbeta and 13 Jbeta primers. Generated by immunoSEQ multiplex PCR, the TCRdb table keeps only in-frame clones and is missing some. Among 120,000 to 150,000 clones listed, approximately 80% were seen once. The sample was PBMCs. The receptors come from a middle-aged man in good health and CMV-seropositive.

CDR3 in DNA: TGTGCCTGGAGTGTAGGTGATAGCGGTGGCTACACCTTC. Translated, it gives CAWSVGDSGGYTF. The chain employs TRBV30 and TRBJ1-2; no definite D call. The ends were cut back, 0 bases at V and 7 bases at J, with 12 bases in the middle. Germline lookup yields CDR1 GTSNPN and CDR2 SVGIG (reference sequence). The CDR3 runs to 13 residues.

Of note for this clone: Compared with germline, one end of the junction differs, possibly owing to a read error. The chain uses TRBV7-9 and TRBJ2-7, with 12 bases matching TRBD1. Germline CDR1 and CDR2: SEHNR and FQNEAQ (reference sequence). There are 15 residues in the CDR3. The CDR3 DNA sequence: TGTTCCAGCAGCTTAGGGGACAGGGGGCTTCTCGAGCAGTACTTC. This sequence encodes CSSSLGDRGLLEQYF.

The chain carries TRBV30 and TRBJ1-3; D possibly corresponds to TRBD1 (5 bases). The length of the CDR3 is 14 residues. The germline V gene encodes CDR1 GTSNPN and CDR2 SVGIG (reference sequence). Trimming took off 5 bases at V and 6 bases at J, with 17 bases between the two ends. DNA for the CDR3: TGTGCCTGGGGGTTGGGAATAGGGGAAAACACCATATATTTT. Translating it yields CAWGLGIGENTIYF.

The rearrangement links TRBV18 to TRBJ1-3, with D possibly being TRBD1 (6 bases). This CDR3 has 18 residues. Germline V gene lookup returns CDR1 KGHSH and CDR2 LQKENI. V was clipped by 3 bases and J by 0 bases, with 18 bases between them. The CDR3 spells CASSPKLDRPHSGNTIYF. The CDR3 nucleotides are TGTGCCAGCTCACCGAAACTGGACAGACCCCACTCTGGAAACACCATATATTTT.

The J gene is TRBJ2-7, the V gene TRBV5-1; weak D call: TRBD1 (8 bases). Trimming shortened V by 2 bases and J by 1 base, and 16 bases separated the two germline ends. The CDR3 spans 16 residues. From germline, CDR1 is SGHRS and CDR2 YFSETQ. CDR3 amino acids: CASSFWGGTGSYEQYF. The CDR3 region has the DNA TGCGCCAGCAGCTTTTGGGGGGGGACAGGTTCCTACGAGCAGTACTTC.

J is TRBJ2-1 and V is TRBV30; the D gene is possibly TRBD2 (5 bases). Germline V gene sequence: CDR1 GTSNPN, CDR2 SVGIG (reference sequence). Trimming removed 0 bases from V and 5 bases from J, with 14 bases in between. The CDR3 totals 15 residues. The CDR3 DNA reads TGTGCCTGGAGTGTACGAGGGAGTCTACACAATGAGCAGTTCTTC. Its translation: CAWSVRGSLHNEQFF.

The chain couples TRBV18 to TRBJ2-2; no reliable D call. This CDR3 contains 16 residues. From germline, CDR1 is KGHSH and CDR2 LQKENI. The V end was cut by 2 bases, the J end by 2 bases, with 12 bases between. This chain's CDR3 is CASSPNAAANTGELFF. The CDR3 DNA is TGTGCCAGCTCACCAAACGCGGCGGCTAACACCGGGGAGCTGTTTTTT.

The CDR3 loop reads CASWTGNYNEQFF. The CDR3 DNA sequence: TGTGCCAGCTGGACAGGTAACTACAATGAGCAGTTCTTC. V usage is TRBV6-5 and J usage is TRBJ2-1; TRBD1 matches 7 bases. J gave up 3 bases and V 8 bases, and 4 bases lay outside the gene matches. CDR3 length: 13 residues. The V gene's germline CDR1 is MNHEY and CDR2 SVGAGI.

The chain recombines TRBV10-3 with TRBJ2-3; TRBD2 aligns across 9 bases. Trimming at V came to 8 bases and at J to 0 bases, leaving 15 bases not matched to a gene. The length of the CDR3 is 18 residues. Germline CDR1 and CDR2: ENHRY and SYGVKD. The CDR3 here is CAIGSSRASGTSTDTQYF. CDR3 bases: TGTGCCATCGGGTCTTCGCGGGCTAGCGGGACTAGCACAGATACGCAGTATTTT.

This chain links TRBV2 with TRBJ1-5; 12 bases match TRBD1. CDR1 is SNHLY and CDR2 is FYNNEI in the germline V gene. V dropped 9 bases and J dropped 5; count of bases not matched to a gene: 2. The CDR3 runs 13 residues. The CDR3 is CARGTGGDQPQHF. In DNA, the CDR3 is TGTGCCAGGGGGACAGGGGGCGATCAGCCCCAGCATTTT. The complete variable domain, with remaining parts taken from reference TRBV2 and TRBJ1-5, reads EPEVTQTPSHQVTQMGQEVILRCVPISNHLYFYWYRQILGQKVEFLVSFYNNEISEKSEIFDDQFSVERPDGSNFTLKIRSTKLEDSAMYFCARGTGGDQPQHFGDGTRLSIL.

V and J are TRBV7-8 and TRBJ2-1; 10 bases are shared with TRBD2. Germline V gene data show CDR1 as SGHVS and CDR2 as FQNEAQ. CDR3 length: 17 amino acids. V dropped 5 bases and J dropped 0; count of bases not matched to a gene: 7. In DNA, the CDR3 is TGTGCCAGCAGCCGCGCCCCTAGCGGGAGCTCCTACAATGAGCAGTTCTTC. The encoded protein is CASSRAPSGSSYNEQFF. Based on the CDR3 plus reference TRBV7-8 and TRBJ2-1, the full variable domain is GAGVSQSPRYKVAKRGQDVALRCDPISGHVSLFWYQQALGQGPEFLTYFQNEAQLDKSGLPSDRFFAERPEGSVSTLKIQRTQQEDSAVYLCASSRAPSGSSYNEQFFGPGTRLTVL.

The chain has TRBV19 and TRBJ2-3; 7 positions agree with TRBD2. The germline V gene has CDR1 LNHDA and CDR2 SQIVND (reference sequence). Germline trimming cut 2 bases from V and 0 bases from J; bases unmatched to any gene: 2. The CDR3 runs 15 residues. CDR3 sequence: CASSIRRGSTDTQYF. In DNA, the CDR3 is TGTGCCAGTAGTATACGGCGGGGGAGCACAGATACGCAGTATTTT. Complete variable domain (other parts from reference TRBV19 and TRBJ2-3): DGGITQSPKYLFRKEGQNVTLSCEQNLNHDAMYWYRQDPGQGLRLIYYSQIVNDFQKGDIAEGYSVSREKKESFPLTVTSAQKNPTAFYLCASSIRRGSTDTQYFGPGTRLTVL.

The chain employs TRBV4-3 and TRBJ1-2, with 8 bases lining up with TRBD1. V gave up 4 bases and J gave up 8 bases; unmatched junction bases: 12. The CDR3 covers 15 residues. CDR1 LGHNA and CDR2 YSLEER come from the germline V gene. For the CDR3, the DNA is TGCGCCAGCAGCCGCCGCGGACAGGGTACCAACGGCTACACCTTC. It codes for CASSRRGQGTNGYTF.

The J gene is TRBJ1-1, the V gene TRBV10-3; tentative D call: TRBD1 (5 bases). Trimming left V 0 bases short and J 5 bases short, with 10 bases between. The germline gives CDR1 ENHRY, CDR2 SYGVKD. This CDR3 has 14 residues. CDR3 sequence: CAISESQGWTEAFF. CDR3 DNA sequence: TGTGCCATCAGTGAGTCCCAGGGATGGACTGAAGCTTTCTTT.